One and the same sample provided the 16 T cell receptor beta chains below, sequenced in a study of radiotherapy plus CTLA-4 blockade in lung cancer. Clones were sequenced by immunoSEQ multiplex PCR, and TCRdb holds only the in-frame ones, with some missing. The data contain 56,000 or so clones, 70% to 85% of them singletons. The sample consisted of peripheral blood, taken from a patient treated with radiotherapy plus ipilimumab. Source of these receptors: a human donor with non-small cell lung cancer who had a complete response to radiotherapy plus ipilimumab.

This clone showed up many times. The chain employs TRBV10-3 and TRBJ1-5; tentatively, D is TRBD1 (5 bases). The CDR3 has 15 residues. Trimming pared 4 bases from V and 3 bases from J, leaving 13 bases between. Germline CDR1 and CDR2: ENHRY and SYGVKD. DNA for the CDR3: TGTGCCATCAGTGTTCAGGGAGGGGACAATCAGCCCCAGCATTTT. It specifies CAISVQGGDNQPQHF.

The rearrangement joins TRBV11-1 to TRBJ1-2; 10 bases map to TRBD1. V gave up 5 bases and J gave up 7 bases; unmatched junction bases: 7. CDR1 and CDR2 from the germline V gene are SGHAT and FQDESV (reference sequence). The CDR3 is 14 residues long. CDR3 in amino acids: CASSKTTGGFGYTF. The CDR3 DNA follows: TGTGCCAGCAGCAAAACGACAGGGGGCTTTGGCTACACCTTC.

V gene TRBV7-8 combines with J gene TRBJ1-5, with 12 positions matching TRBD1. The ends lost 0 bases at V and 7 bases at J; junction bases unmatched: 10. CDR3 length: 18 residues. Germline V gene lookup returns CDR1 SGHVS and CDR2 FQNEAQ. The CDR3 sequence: CASSLAYLGTGGEQPQHF. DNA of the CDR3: TGTGCCAGCAGCTTAGCTTACTTAGGGACAGGGGGCGAACAGCCCCAGCATTTT.

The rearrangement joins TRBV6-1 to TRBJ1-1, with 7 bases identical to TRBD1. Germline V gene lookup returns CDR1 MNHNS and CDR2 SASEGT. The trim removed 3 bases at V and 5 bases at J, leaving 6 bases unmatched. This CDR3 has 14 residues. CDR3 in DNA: TGTGCCAGCAGTGAGATCAGGGGGGTTACTGAAGCTTTCTTT. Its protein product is CASSEIRGVTEAFF.

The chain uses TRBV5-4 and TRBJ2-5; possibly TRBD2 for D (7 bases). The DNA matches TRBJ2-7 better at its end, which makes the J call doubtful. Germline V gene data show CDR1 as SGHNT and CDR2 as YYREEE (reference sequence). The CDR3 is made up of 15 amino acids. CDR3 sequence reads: CASSLFGGPSYEQYF. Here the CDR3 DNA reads TGTGCCAGCAGCTTGTTCGGGGGGCCATCCTACGAGCAGTACTTC.

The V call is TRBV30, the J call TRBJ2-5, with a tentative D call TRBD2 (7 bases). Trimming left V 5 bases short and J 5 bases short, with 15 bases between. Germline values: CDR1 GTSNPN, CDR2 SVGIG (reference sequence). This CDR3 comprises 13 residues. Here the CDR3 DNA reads TGTGCCTGGTCGAGGGGGGGGGTGGAGACCCAGTACTTC. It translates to CAWSRGGVETQYF.

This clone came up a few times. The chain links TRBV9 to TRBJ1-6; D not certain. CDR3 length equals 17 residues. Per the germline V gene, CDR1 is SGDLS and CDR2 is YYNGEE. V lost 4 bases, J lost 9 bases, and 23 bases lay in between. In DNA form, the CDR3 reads TGTGCCAGCAGCACCCAATCAGTCGCGTCAGGTGGTTCACCCCTCCACTTT. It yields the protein CASSTQSVASGGSPLHF.

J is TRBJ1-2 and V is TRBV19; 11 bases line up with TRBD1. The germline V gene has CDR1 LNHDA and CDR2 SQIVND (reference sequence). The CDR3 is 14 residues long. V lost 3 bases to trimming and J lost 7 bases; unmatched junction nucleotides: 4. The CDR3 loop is CASSMRTGGVGYTF. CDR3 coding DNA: TGTGCCAGTAGTATGCGGACAGGGGGCGTTGGCTACACCTTC. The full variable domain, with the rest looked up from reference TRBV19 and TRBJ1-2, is DGGITQSPKYLFRKEGQNVTLSCEQNLNHDAMYWYRQDPGQGLRLIYYSQIVNDFQKGDIAEGYSVSREKKESFPLTVTSAQKNPTAFYLCASSMRTGGVGYTFGSGTRLTVV.

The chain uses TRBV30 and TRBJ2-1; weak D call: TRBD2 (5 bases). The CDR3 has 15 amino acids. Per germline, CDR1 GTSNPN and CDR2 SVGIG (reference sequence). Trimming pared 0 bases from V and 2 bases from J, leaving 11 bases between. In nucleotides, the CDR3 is TGTGCCTGGAGTGTATCACGGGGTGCCTACAATGAGCAGTTCTTC. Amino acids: CAWSVSRGAYNEQFF.

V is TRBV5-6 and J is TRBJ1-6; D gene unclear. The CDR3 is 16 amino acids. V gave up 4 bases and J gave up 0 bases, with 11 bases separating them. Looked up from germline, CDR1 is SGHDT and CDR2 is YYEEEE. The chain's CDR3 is CASSQTGSSYNSPLHF. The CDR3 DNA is TGTGCCAGCAGCCAAACGGGGAGCTCCTATAATTCACCCCTCCACTTT. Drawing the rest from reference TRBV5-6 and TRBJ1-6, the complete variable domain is DAGVTQSPTHLIKTRGQQVTLRCSPKSGHDTVSWYQQALGQGPQFIFQYYEEEERQRGNFPDRFSGHQFPNYSSELNVNALLLGDSALYLCASSQTGSSYNSPLHFGNGTRLTVT.

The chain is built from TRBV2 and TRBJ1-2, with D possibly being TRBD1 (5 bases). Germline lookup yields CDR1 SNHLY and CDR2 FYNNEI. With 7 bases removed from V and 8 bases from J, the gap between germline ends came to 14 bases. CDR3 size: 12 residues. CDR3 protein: CASTPGRAGYTF. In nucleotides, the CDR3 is TGTGCCAGCACCCCCGGCAGGGCGGGCTACACCTTC.

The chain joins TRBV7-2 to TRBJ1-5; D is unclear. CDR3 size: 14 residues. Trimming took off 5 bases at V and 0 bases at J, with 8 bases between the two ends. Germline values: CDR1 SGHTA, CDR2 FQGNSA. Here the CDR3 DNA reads TGTGCCAGCAGCCCCACTAATAGCAATCAGCCCCAGCATTTT. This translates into CASSPTNSNQPQHF.

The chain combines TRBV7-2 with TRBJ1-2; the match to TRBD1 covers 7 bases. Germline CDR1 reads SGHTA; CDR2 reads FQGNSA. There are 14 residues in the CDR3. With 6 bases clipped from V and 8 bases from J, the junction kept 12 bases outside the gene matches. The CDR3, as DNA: TGTGCCAGCAGTAATGACAGGGCCACGACGGGCTACACCTTC. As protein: CASSNDRATTGYTF.

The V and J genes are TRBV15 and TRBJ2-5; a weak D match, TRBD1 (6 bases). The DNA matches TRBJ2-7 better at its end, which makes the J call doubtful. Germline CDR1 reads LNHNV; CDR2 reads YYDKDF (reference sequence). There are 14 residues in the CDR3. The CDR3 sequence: CATSREGTTYEQYF. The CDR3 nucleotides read TGTGCCACCAGCAGAGAGGGGACAACCTACGAGCAGTACTTC.

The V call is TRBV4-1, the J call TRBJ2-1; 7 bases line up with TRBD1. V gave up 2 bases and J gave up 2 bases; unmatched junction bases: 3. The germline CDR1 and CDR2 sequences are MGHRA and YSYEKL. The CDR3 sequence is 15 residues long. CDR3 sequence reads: CASSQPTGAYNEQFF. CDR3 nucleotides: TGCGCCAGCAGCCAACCCACAGGGGCCTACAATGAGCAGTTCTTC.

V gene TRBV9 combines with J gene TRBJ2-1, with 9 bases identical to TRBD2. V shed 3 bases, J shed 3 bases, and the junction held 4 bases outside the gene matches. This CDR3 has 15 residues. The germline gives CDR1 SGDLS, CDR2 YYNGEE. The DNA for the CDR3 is TGTGCCAGCAGCGACTCTAGCGGGAACTACAATGAGCAGTTCTTC. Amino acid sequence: CASSDSSGNYNEQFF.